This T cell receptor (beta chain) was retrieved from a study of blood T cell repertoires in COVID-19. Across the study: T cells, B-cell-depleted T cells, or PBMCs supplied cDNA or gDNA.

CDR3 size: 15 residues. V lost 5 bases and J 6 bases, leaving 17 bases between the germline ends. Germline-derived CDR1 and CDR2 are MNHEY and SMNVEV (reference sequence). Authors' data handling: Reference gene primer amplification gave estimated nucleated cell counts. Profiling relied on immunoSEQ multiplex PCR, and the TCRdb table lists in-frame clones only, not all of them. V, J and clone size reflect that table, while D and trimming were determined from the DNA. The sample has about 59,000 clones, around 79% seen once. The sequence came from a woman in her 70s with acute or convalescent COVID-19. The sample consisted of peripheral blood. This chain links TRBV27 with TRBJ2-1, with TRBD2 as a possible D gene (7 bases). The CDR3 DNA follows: TGTGCCAGCAGTAGGGGGGGACCCTTAAGCAATGAGCAGTTCTTC. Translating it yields CASSRGGPLSNEQFF.